One and the same sample provided the 18 T cell receptor beta chains below, sequenced in a study of T cells in women clearing cervical HPV infection. The table came from immunoSEQ multiplex PCR; TCRdb's copy has only in-frame clones and leaves some out. Its listing shows about 22,000 clones. The sequencing sample was made of blood buffy coat. Source of these receptors: a woman between 18 and 69 years old with a cervical HPV16 infection that either progressed to CIN3+ or cleared (not recorded which).

CDR3 amino acids: CASYSGLRDTYTF. The DNA read from the CDR3 is TGTGCCAGTTATTCGGGACTCCGAGATACC. The chain recombines TRBV7-9 with TRBJ1-2, with D tentatively TRBD1 (5 bases). Coverage ceases 3 residues before the CDR3 finishes, and the germline J gene fills in the end. The CDR3 extends over 13 amino acids. The germline gives CDR1 SEHNR, CDR2 FQNEAQ (reference sequence).

A word on this clone: The read comes to an end 3 residues before the CDR3 does, leaving the germline J gene to fill in the end. This chain links TRBV20-1 with TRBJ1-2, with a tentative D call TRBD1 (5 bases). CDR3 length: 14 amino acids. Germline V gene data show CDR1 as DFQATT and CDR2 as SNEGSKA (reference sequence). The germline V and J ends were trimmed by 3 bases and 3 bases, with 14 bases remaining between them. Partial CDR3 DNA: TGCAGTGCTAGGAGTAGGGGAAAGGACTATGGC. It yields the protein CSARSRGKDYG. In full, the CDR3 is CSARSRGKDYGYTF.

Remarks on this clone: The sequenced fragment ends 3 residues before the CDR3 boundary, so the rest is inferred from the germline J gene. The V call is TRBV5-1, the J call TRBJ2-1, with 7 nucleotides matching TRBD2. V gave up 2 bases and J gave up 5 bases; unmatched junction bases: 7. This CDR3 is built from 15 residues. From germline, CDR1 is SGHRS and CDR2 YFSETQ. CDR3 DNA (partial): TGCGCCAGCAGCTTCGGTGCTAGCGGAAACAATGAG. This sequence encodes CASSFGASGNNE. The entire CDR3 protein is CASSFGASGNNEQFF.

Notes on this clone: The observed sequence ends 3 residues before the CDR3 terminus, with the missing tail filled in from the germline J gene. This chain uses TRBV7-3 with TRBJ2-3, with 7 bases identical to TRBD1. V shed 4 bases and J 2 bases; nucleotides not matched to a gene: 6. There are 15 residues in the CDR3. The germline gives CDR1 SGHTA, CDR2 FQGTGA. Partial CDR3 DNA: TGTGCCAGCAGCTCGACAGGGCGTGACACAGATACG. Translation gives CASSSTGRDTDT. The full CDR3 is CASSSTGRDTDTQYF.

Comments on this clone: The read ends 3 residues shy of where the CDR3 ends; the end is completed using the germline J gene. The V gene is TRBV30, the J gene TRBJ1-3; D is undetermined. The CDR3 loop spans 16 amino acids. Trimming stripped 0 bases from V and 6 bases from J, with 18 bases between. The germline CDR1 and CDR2 sequences are GTSNPN and SVGIG (reference sequence). CDR3 DNA (partial): TGTGCCTGGAGTGTACGAATGAGTACAATCGTAAACACC. It specifies CAWSVRMSTIVNT. The entire CDR3 is CAWSVRMSTIVNTIYF.

About this clone itself: The read terminates 3 residues before the CDR3 end, so the remaining end is supplied by the germline J gene. The V call is TRBV12-3 or TRBV12-4, the J call TRBJ2-1, with 11 positions matching TRBD1. The CDR3 has 15 amino acids. Trimming cost V 6 bases and J 5 bases; bases outside gene matches: 6. The CDR3 protein is CASSKGQGGHNEQFF. Incomplete CDR3 DNA: TGTGCCAGCAGCAAGGGACAGGGGGGCCACAATGAG.

Worth noting for this clone: From the germline J gene comes the end of the CDR3, since the read stops 3 residues before it. The chain is built from TRBV19 and TRBJ2-1, with D possibly TRBD2 on 7 matching bases. This CDR3 spans 13 amino acids. V dropped 3 bases and J dropped 6 bases, with 9 bases sitting between them. In germline, CDR1 is LNHDA, CDR2 SQIVND (reference sequence). The DNA read from the CDR3 is TGTGCCAGTAGTATGGGGGGGGCCAATGAG. It codes for CASSMGGANE. Given in full, the CDR3 is CASSMGGANEQFF.

In regard to this clone: The read gets to within 3 residues of the CDR3 end, and the germline J gene fills in the rest. The gene calls are TRBV20-1 and TRBJ1-1; 8 positions match TRBD1. The junction had 7 bases not matched to a gene; V was cut back by 6 bases and J by 4 bases. Germline V CDR1 and CDR2: DFQATT, SNEGSKA (reference sequence). The CDR3 extends over 13 amino acids. Incomplete CDR3 DNA: TGCAGTGCGCCTCAGGGGGCGCTCACTGAA. This encodes CSAPQGALTE. The CDR3 reads in full as CSAPQGALTEAFF.

Note on this clone: The read comes to an end 3 residues before the CDR3 does, leaving the germline J gene to fill in the end. The V gene is TRBV11-2, the J gene TRBJ1-2, with 10 positions matching TRBD1. The germline V gene has CDR1 SGHAT and CDR2 FQNNGV. This CDR3 contains 15 residues. The covered CDR3 bases are TGTGCCAGCAGCGGACTTAGACAGGGGGCCTACGAC. Encoded protein: CASSGLRQGAYD. The whole CDR3 is CASSGLRQGAYDYTF.

As to this clone: The DNA ends 3 residues before the CDR3 does, and the rest of the CDR3 is filled in from the germline J gene. The chain combines TRBV5-3 with TRBJ1-5; TRBD1 might be the D (6 bases). TRBV5-3 is an open reading frame, and its role is uncertain. V was shortened by 4 bases and J by 7 bases, with 6 bases between the two germline ends. The CDR3 loop spans 11 amino acids. The CDR3 region is CARSTGQPQHF. The CDR3 DNA, read in part, is TGTGCCAGAAGCACAGGGCAGCCC.

Turning to this clone: The read ends 3 residues before the CDR3 terminus; that terminus is restored from the germline J gene. The chain carries TRBV20-1 and TRBJ2-5; 12 bases fit TRBD1. The CDR3 spans 13 residues. The V gene end was trimmed by 5 bases and the J gene end by 5 bases; junction bases not matched to a gene: 3. Germline V gene sequence: CDR1 DFQATT, CDR2 SNEGSKA (reference sequence). The CDR3 loop is CSAGTGGKETQYF. CDR3 DNA, as far as it was read: TGCAGTGCTGGGACAGGGGGCAAGGAGACC.

Remarks on this clone: Sequencing ends 3 residues short of the CDR3 end; the germline J gene provides the rest. The chain has TRBV14 and TRBJ2-7, with D perhaps matching TRBD2 (5 bases). The ends were cut back, 0 bases at V and 0 bases at J, with 12 bases in the middle. The CDR3 loop spans 16 amino acids. Germline V gene sequence: CDR1 SGHDN, CDR2 FVKESK. CDR3 DNA (partial): TGTGCCAGCAGCCAAGATAGCCCGGGGAGCTCCTACGAG. This encodes CASSQDSPGSSYE. The whole CDR3 sequence is CASSQDSPGSSYEQYF. Based on the CDR3 plus reference TRBV14 and TRBJ2-7, the full variable domain is EAGVTQFPSHSVIEKGQTVTLRCDPISGHDNLYWYRRVMGKEIKFLLHFVKESKQDESGMPNNRFLAERTGGTYSTLKVQPAELEDSGVYFCASSQDSPGSSYEQYFGPGTRLTVT.

Details on this clone: The read is 3 residues too short to cover the CDR3 end, so that end is filled in from the germline J gene. V is TRBV19 and J is TRBJ1-4; D perhaps matches TRBD1 (5 bases). Looked up from germline, CDR1 is LNHDA and CDR2 is SQIVND (reference sequence). The CDR3 is 14 residues long. Trimming shortened V by 3 bases and J by 1 base, and 6 bases separated the two germline ends. CDR3 in amino acids: CASSIRETNEKLFF. Partial CDR3 DNA: TGTGCCAGTAGTATCAGGGAAACTAATGAAAAA.

Regarding this clone: The read ends 3 residues early relative to the CDR3; the germline J gene fills the gap. The rearrangement links TRBV2 to TRBJ1-6, with D maybe TRBD1 (5 bases). Germline V gene data show CDR1 as SNHLY and CDR2 as FYNNEI. With 6 bases removed from V and 3 bases from J, the gap between germline ends came to 12 bases. This CDR3 comprises 15 residues. The CDR3: CASRDDSSYNSPLHF. The covered CDR3 bases are TGTGCCAGCAGGGATGACAGTAGCTATAATTCACCC. Full variable domain (rest looked up from reference TRBV2 and TRBJ1-6): EPEVTQTPSHQVTQMGQEVILRCVPISNHLYFYWYRQILGQKVEFLVSFYNNEISEKSEIFDDQFSVERPDGSNFTLKIRSTKLEDSAMYFCASRDDSSYNSPLHFGNGTRLTVT.

CDR3 DNA (partial): TGTGCCAGTAGCCCGCTGGCGGGAGTGAACAATGAG. Protein product: CASSPLAGVNNE. The full CDR3 reads CASSPLAGVNNEQFF. V is TRBV19 and J is TRBJ2-1, with 7 bases fitting TRBD2. The read falls 3 residues short of the CDR3 end, and the missing part is taken from the germline J gene. V lost 6 bases, J lost 5 bases, and 10 bases stayed unmatched. CDR3 size: 15 residues. Looked up from germline, CDR1 is LNHDA and CDR2 is SQIVND (reference sequence).

As to this clone: The read stops 3 residues short of the end of the CDR3; the missing end is completed from the germline J gene. The chain couples TRBV19 to TRBJ2-7; 10 bases map to TRBD1. This CDR3 is 12 amino acids long. With 8 bases clipped from V and 4 bases from J, the junction kept 2 bases outside the gene matches. Looked up from germline, CDR1 is LNHDA and CDR2 is SQIVND (reference sequence). The CDR3 region is CASGDRGYEQYF. CDR3 DNA, as far as it was read: TGTGCCAGTGGGGACAGGGGTTACGAG. The variable domain in full, completed from reference TRBV19 and TRBJ2-7, reads DGGITQSPKYLFRKEGQNVTLSCEQNLNHDAMYWYRQDPGQGLRLIYYSQIVNDFQKGDIAEGYSVSREKKESFPLTVTSAQKNPTAFYLCASGDRGYEQYFGPGTRLTVT.

Regarding this clone: The CDR3 goes on 3 residues after the read ends, and that part is filled in from the germline J gene. The rearrangement uses TRBV5-1 and TRBJ2-1, with 9 bases fitting TRBD2. The CDR3 spans 13 residues. The V and J ends lost 2 bases and 7 bases, in that order; junction bases with no gene match: 1. Germline CDR1 SGHRS, CDR2 YFSETQ. Here the CDR3 reads CASSFSGRNEQFF. CDR3 bases read: TGCGCCAGCAGCTTCAGCGGGAGGAATGAG.

Concerning this clone: The read ends 3 residues shy of where the CDR3 ends; the end is completed using the germline J gene. This rearrangement joins TRBV4-2 to TRBJ2-5, with D possibly TRBD2 on 6 matching bases. The CDR3 contains 15 residues. Germline V gene data show CDR1 as LGHNA and CDR2 as YNFKEQ. V lost 0 bases, J lost 5 bases, and 13 bases lay in between. CDR3 protein: CASSQDPGGGETQYF. The CDR3 bases that were read are TGTGCCAGCAGCCAAGATCCCGGAGGAGGGGAGACC.